One sample yielded the 10 T cell receptor beta chains listed below, sequenced in a study of T cell responses to AZD1222 COVID-19 vaccine. Clones were read by immunoSEQ multiplex PCR, and TCRdb kept only the in-frame ones, dropping some. The sample includes under 150,000 clones, approximately 88% of them seen just once. Specimen: peripheral blood, collected on day 0 of AZD1222 vaccination. These receptors were collected from an adult in good health.

This rearrangement joins TRBV19 to TRBJ2-1; no definite D call. Looked up from germline, CDR1 is LNHDA and CDR2 is SQIVND (reference sequence). Trimming took off 0 bases at V and 5 bases at J, with 11 bases between the two ends. The CDR3 has 15 amino acids. The CDR3 sequence: CASSIEFRKNNEQFF. For the CDR3, the DNA is TGTGCCAGTAGTATAGAGTTTAGGAAAAACAATGAGCAGTTCTTC.

V usage is TRBV13 and J usage is TRBJ1-2; 7 nucleotides align to TRBD1. After removal of 5 bases from V and 4 bases from J, the junction contained 7 bases not matched to a gene. The CDR3 contains 14 residues. Per the germline V gene, CDR1 is PRHDT and CDR2 is FYEKMQ (reference sequence). CDR3: CASSVDRPVYGYTF. The DNA for the CDR3 is TGTGCCAGCAGCGTGGACAGGCCAGTCTATGGCTACACCTTC.

The rearrangement uses TRBV5-1 and TRBJ2-7; TRBD1 or TRBD2 may be the D gene (5 bases each). This CDR3 is built from 16 residues. The V gene lost 2 bases and the J gene lost 1 base, with 16 bases spanning the gap. Germline CDR1 is SGHRS and CDR2 is YFSETQ. CDR3: CASSLGELGWSYEQYF. Written as DNA, the CDR3 is TGCGCCAGCAGCTTAGGGGAGCTAGGCTGGTCCTACGAGCAGTACTTC.

The J gene is TRBJ1-2, the V gene TRBV7-9; no firm D call. This CDR3 is built from 12 residues. Germline values: CDR1 SEHNR, CDR2 FQNEAQ (reference sequence). The ends were cut back, 5 bases at V and 7 bases at J, with 11 bases in the middle. The CDR3 loop reads CASSHDRTGYTF. DNA of the CDR3: TGTGCCAGCAGCCATGACCGGACTGGCTACACCTTC.

This chain uses TRBV7-9 with TRBJ2-3, with 9 bases that match TRBD1. CDR1 is SEHNR and CDR2 is FQNEAQ in the germline V gene (reference sequence). The CDR3 extends over 16 amino acids. V gave up 6 bases and J gave up 3 bases; unmatched junction bases: 10. The CDR3: CASRSPGQGRTDTQYF. CDR3 DNA sequence: TGTGCCAGCAGAAGCCCGGGACAGGGAAGAACAGATACGCAGTATTTT.

V gene TRBV6-1 combines with J gene TRBJ2-7; no clear D gene. With 1 base removed from V and 3 bases from J, the gap between germline ends came to 7 bases. The CDR3 spans 13 residues. CDR1 is MNHNS and CDR2 is SASEGT in the germline V gene. The CDR3 DNA sequence: TGTGCCAGCAGTGAAGAGGGCTTCTACGAGCAGTACTTC. Translated, it gives CASSEEGFYEQYF.

The gene calls are TRBV2 and TRBJ2-3; D is tentatively TRBD1 or TRBD2 (6 bases each). The CDR3 extends over 16 amino acids. Trimming cost V 1 base and J 3 bases, with 14 bases left between them. CDR1 is SNHLY and CDR2 is FYNNEI in the germline V gene. CDR3 protein: CASSEVRGRGTDTQYF. The DNA of the CDR3 is TGTGCCAGCAGTGAAGTACGGGGGCGTGGGACAGATACGCAGTATTTT.

The genes are TRBV5-1 and TRBJ2-7, with TRBD1 matching 8 bases. The CDR3 totals 15 residues. CDR1 and CDR2 (germline): SGHRS, YFSETQ. With V trimmed by 0 bases and J by 6 bases, 8 bases remained unmatched. CDR3 residues: CASSLEWTGFLEQYF. The CDR3 DNA is TGCGCCAGCAGCTTGGAGTGGACAGGGTTCCTCGAGCAGTACTTC.

The chain uses TRBV7-2 and TRBJ1-2; maybe TRBD1 (6 bases). V shed 5 bases and J shed 1 base, with 14 bases lying between them. This CDR3 comprises 15 residues. Germline CDR1 and CDR2: SGHTA and FQGNSA. The CDR3 region has the DNA TGTGCCAGCAGCCCCCGGAGGGGGGATAACTATGGCTACACCTTC. It codes for CASSPRRGDNYGYTF.

This chain uses TRBV18 with TRBJ2-5; TRBD1 aligns across 9 bases. This CDR3 comprises 15 residues. CDR1 is KGHSH and CDR2 is LQKENI in the germline V gene. With V trimmed by 5 bases and J by 1 base, 5 bases remained unmatched. CDR3 nucleotide sequence: TGTGCCAGCTCAGCACAGGGGGCAAGCCAAGAGACCCAGTACTTC. It encodes CASSAQGASQETQYF. Filled out from reference TRBV18 and TRBJ2-5, the complete variable domain reads NAGVMQNPRHLVRRRGQEARLRCSPMKGHSHVYWYRQLPEEGLKFMVYLQKENIIDESGMPKERFSAEFPKEGPSILRIQQVVRGDSAAYFCASSAQGASQETQYFGPGTRLLVL.